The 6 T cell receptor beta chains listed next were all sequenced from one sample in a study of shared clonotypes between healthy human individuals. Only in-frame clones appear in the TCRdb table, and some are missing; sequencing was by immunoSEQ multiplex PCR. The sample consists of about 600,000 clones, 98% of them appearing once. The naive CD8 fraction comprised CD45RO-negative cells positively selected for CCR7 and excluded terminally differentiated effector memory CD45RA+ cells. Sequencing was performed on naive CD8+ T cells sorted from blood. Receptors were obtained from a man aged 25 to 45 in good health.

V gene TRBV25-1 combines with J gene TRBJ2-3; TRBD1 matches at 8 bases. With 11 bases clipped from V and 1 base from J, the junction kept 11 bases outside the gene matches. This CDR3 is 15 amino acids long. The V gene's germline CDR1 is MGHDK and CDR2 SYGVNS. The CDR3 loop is CASRRTGTGTDTQYF. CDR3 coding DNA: TGTGCCTCCCGCAGGACAGGGACGGGCACAGATACGCAGTATTTT.

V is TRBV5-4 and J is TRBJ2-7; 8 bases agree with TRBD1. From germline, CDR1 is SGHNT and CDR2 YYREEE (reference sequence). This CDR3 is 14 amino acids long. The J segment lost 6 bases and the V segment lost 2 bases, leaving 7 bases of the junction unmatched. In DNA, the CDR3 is TGTGCCAGCAGCTTCGCAGGGGGCGAGGGCGAGCAGTACTTC. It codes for CASSFAGGEGEQYF.

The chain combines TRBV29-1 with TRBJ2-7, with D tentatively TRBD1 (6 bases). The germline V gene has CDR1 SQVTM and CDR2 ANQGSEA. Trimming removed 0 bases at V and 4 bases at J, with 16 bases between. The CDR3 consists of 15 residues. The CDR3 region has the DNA TGCAGCGTTGAAGACGACAAGGGGGAGAGATACGAGCAGTACTTC. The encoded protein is CSVEDDKGERYEQYF.

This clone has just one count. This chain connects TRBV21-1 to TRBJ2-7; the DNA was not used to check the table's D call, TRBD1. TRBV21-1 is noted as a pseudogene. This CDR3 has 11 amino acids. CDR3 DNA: TGTGCCAGCAGCAGCCCTTGGGCGCAGTACTTC. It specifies CASSSPWAQYF.

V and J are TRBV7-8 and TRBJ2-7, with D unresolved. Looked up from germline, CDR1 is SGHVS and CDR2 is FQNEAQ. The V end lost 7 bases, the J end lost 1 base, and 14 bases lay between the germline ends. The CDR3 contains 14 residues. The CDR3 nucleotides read TGTGCCAGCACCTCTCGGTCTGGATCCTACGAGCAGTACTTC. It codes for CASTSRSGSYEQYF.

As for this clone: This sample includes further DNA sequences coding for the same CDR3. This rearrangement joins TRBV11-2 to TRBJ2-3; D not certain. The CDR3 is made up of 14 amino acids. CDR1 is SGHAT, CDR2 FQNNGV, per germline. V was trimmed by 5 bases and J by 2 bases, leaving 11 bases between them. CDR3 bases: TGTGCCAGCAGCCCCGGGCCTTACACAGATACGCAGTATTTT. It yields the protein CASSPGPYTDTQYF. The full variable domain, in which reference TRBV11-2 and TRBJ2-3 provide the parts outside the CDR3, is EAGVAQSPRYKIIEKRQSVAFWCNPISGHATLYWYQQILGQGPKLLIQFQNNGVVDDSQLPKDRFSAERLKGVDSTLKIQPAKLEDSAVYLCASSPGPYTDTQYFGPGTRLTVL.